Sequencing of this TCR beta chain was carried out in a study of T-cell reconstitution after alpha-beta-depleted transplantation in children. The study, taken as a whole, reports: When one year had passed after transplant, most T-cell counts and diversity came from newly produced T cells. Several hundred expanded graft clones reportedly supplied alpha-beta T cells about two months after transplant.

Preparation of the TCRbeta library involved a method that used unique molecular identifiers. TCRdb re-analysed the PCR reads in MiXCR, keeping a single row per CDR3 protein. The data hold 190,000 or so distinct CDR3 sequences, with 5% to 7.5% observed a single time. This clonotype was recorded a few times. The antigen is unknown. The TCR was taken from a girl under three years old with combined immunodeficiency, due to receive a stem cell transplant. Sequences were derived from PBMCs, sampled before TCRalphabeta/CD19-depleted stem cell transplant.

The CDR3 reads CSAPGQDHSSYGYTF. CDR3 nucleotide sequence: TGCAGTGCTCCGGGACAGGATCACTCAAGCTATGGCTACACCTTC. The chain has TRBV20-1 and TRBJ1-2, with 8 bases aligning to TRBD1. Germline CDR1 DFQATT, CDR2 SNEGSKA (reference sequence). The CDR3 spans 15 residues. After removal of 5 bases from V and 4 bases from J, the junction contained 12 bases not matched to a gene.